These 26 T cell receptor beta chains share one sample of origin, sequenced in a study of T cell responses to AZD1222 COVID-19 vaccine (dated by TCRdb to about 2021). This specimen's time point label, interpreted: baseline before first vaccination. The library was built by means of the immunoSEQ multiplex PCR assay. Held by TCRdb, this immuneACCESS table contains in-frame sequences only and omits some clones. Under half of the omission traces to an unresolved V gene where checked; the cause of the rest is unknown. The sample yields around 160,000 clones; 94% were counted once. The ten largest make up 0.6% to 0.7% of the sample. Source: peripheral blood, taken on day 0 of AZD1222 vaccination. The receptors stem from an adult in good health.

The CDR3 is CASSPWDYDNEQFF. For the CDR3, the DNA is TGTGCCAGCAGCCCCTGGGACTACGACAATGAGCAGTTCTTC. The chain joins TRBV7-8 to TRBJ2-1, with 7 nucleotides matching TRBD2. The V gene end was trimmed by 5 bases and the J gene end by 5 bases; junction bases not matched to a gene: 6. Germline CDR1 and CDR2: SGHVS and FQNEAQ. The CDR3 is made up of 14 amino acids. Full variable domain (outside the CDR3, taken from reference TRBV7-8 and TRBJ2-1): GAGVSQSPRYKVAKRGQDVALRCDPISGHVSLFWYQQALGQGPEFLTYFQNEAQLDKSGLPSDRFFAERPEGSVSTLKIQRTQQEDSAVYLCASSPWDYDNEQFFGPGTRLTVL.

This clone was observed a few times. The chain uses TRBV3-1 (or the pseudogene TRBV3-2) and TRBJ2-7; D is unclear. V lost 3 bases to trimming and J lost 8 bases, with 8 bases between them. CDR3 size: 11 residues. CDR1 and CDR2 (germline): LGHDT, YNNKEL (reference sequence). Written as DNA, the CDR3 is TGTGCCAGCAGCCAGGTCGAGAAGCAGTACTTC. Protein product: CASSQVEKQYF.

This clone was found a few times. V is TRBV6-1 and J is TRBJ1-1; weak D call: TRBD1 (5 bases). Germline lookup yields CDR1 MNHNS and CDR2 SASEGT. CDR3 length equals 16 residues. Trimming left V 0 bases short and J 4 bases short, with 15 bases between. Here the CDR3 reads CASSEASGQGSTEAFF. Written as DNA, the CDR3 is TGTGCCAGCAGTGAAGCGAGCGGGCAGGGCTCCACTGAAGCTTTCTTT.

V gene TRBV5-1 combines with J gene TRBJ2-6, with a possible D match to TRBD1 (5 bases). Trimming pared 4 bases from V and 0 bases from J, leaving 11 bases between. This CDR3 is built from 16 residues. CDR1 SGHRS and CDR2 YFSETQ come from the germline V gene. In DNA, the CDR3 is TGCGCCAGCAGCACACAAGGGGTCTCTGGGGCCAACGTCCTGACTTTC. Its translation is CASSTQGVSGANVLTF.

This clone came up once. The V call is TRBV4-1, the J call TRBJ2-2; D gene ambiguous. Per the germline V gene, CDR1 is MGHRA and CDR2 is YSYEKL. CDR3 length equals 13 residues. V lost 1 base and J lost 5, with 5 bases in between. The CDR3 reads CASSQALTGELFF. CDR3 DNA sequence: TGCGCCAGCAGCCAAGCCTTAACCGGGGAGCTGTTTTTT.

The chain couples TRBV28 to TRBJ2-3, with no clear D. Per the germline V gene, CDR1 is MDHEN and CDR2 is SYDVKM. V was pared by 1 base and J by 1 base, with 3 bases between. The CDR3 loop spans 13 amino acids. CDR3 protein: CASSLSGTDTQYF. DNA for the CDR3: TGTGCCAGCAGTTTATCAGGCACAGATACGCAGTATTTT.

The rearrangement links TRBV27 to TRBJ2-1, with D possibly matching TRBD2 (6 bases). Trimming removed 2 bases at V and 8 bases at J, with 19 bases between. Per germline, CDR1 MNHEY and CDR2 SMNVEV (reference sequence). CDR3 size: 16 residues. The CDR3 loop is CASSLGGTIWGDEQFF. The DNA of the CDR3 is TGTGCCAGCAGTTTAGGTGGGACGATTTGGGGGGATGAGCAGTTCTTC.

Points on this clone: The sample holds other DNA sequences that translate to the same CDR3. The chain combines TRBV12-3 or TRBV12-4 with TRBJ1-3; no clear D gene. V was trimmed by 3 bases and J by 7 bases, leaving 4 bases between them. The CDR3 spans 11 residues. The DNA for the CDR3 is TGTGCCAGCAGTTTTAGGAACACCATATATTTT. Encoded protein: CASSFRNTIYF.

V gene TRBV30 combines with J gene TRBJ1-5, with 9 bases aligning to TRBD1. V shed 0 bases, J shed 7 bases, and the junction held 13 bases outside the gene matches. The CDR3 runs 17 residues. CDR1 is GTSNPN, CDR2 SVGIG, per germline (reference sequence). CDR3 protein: CAWSVSGDRERYQPQHF. CDR3 in DNA: TGTGCCTGGAGTGTATCAGGGGACAGGGAAAGGTACCAGCCCCAGCATTTT.

The chain joins TRBV28 to TRBJ1-5; D gene uncertain. Germline loops: CDR1 MDHEN, CDR2 SYDVKM. This CDR3 comprises 16 residues. V lost 2 bases, J lost 0 bases, and 11 bases lay in between. The CDR3 sequence is CASSLRGSYSNQPQHF. CDR3 nucleotide sequence: TGTGCCAGCAGTTTACGAGGATCCTATAGCAATCAGCCCCAGCATTTT.

The rearrangement links TRBV18 to TRBJ2-2, with D tentatively TRBD1 (6 bases). Germline V gives CDR1 KGHSH, CDR2 LQKENI. The V end was cut by 4 bases, the J end by 7 bases, with 10 bases between. The CDR3 is 13 amino acids. CDR3 DNA sequence: TGTGCCAGCTCACAACAGGGCGACGGGGAGCTGTTTTTT. Protein: CASSQQGDGELFF. The full variable domain, completed using reference TRBV18 and TRBJ2-2, is NAGVMQNPRHLVRRRGQEARLRCSPMKGHSHVYWYRQLPEEGLKFMVYLQKENIIDESGMPKERFSAEFPKEGPSILRIQQVVRGDSAAYFCASSQQGDGELFFGEGSRLTVL.

This clone was seen only once. The rearrangement joins TRBV3-1 (or the pseudogene TRBV3-2) to TRBJ1-6; 10 positions match TRBD1. V lost 6 bases and J lost 12; bases outside the gene matches: 11. Germline V gene lookup returns CDR1 LGHDT and CDR2 YNNKEL (reference sequence). This CDR3 has 15 residues. In nucleotides, the CDR3 is TGTGCCAGCAGGGGCCGGGACAGGGGTAGGGGACCCCTCCACTTT. Its translation: CASRGRDRGRGPLHF.

As to this clone: This sample includes further DNA sequences coding for the same CDR3. This chain joins TRBV27 and TRBJ1-2; 8 bases agree with TRBD1. Germline lookup yields CDR1 MNHEY and CDR2 SMNVEV (reference sequence). Losses at the gene ends were 5 bases for V and 4 bases for J; bases not matched to a gene: 3. The CDR3 has 13 residues. The CDR3 nucleotides are TGTGCCAGCAGTCCCGGACAGGGCTATGGCTACACCTTC. It specifies CASSPGQGYGYTF.

The chain recombines TRBV5-4 with TRBJ2-7; D may be TRBD2 (6 bases). V lost 6 bases to trimming and J lost 0 bases, with 19 bases between them. This CDR3 contains 16 residues. Germline V gives CDR1 SGHNT, CDR2 YYREEE (reference sequence). The CDR3 nucleotides are TGTGCCAGCACCACCCCACCGGGAGCGAGCTCCTACGAGCAGTACTTC. Translating gives CASTTPPGASSYEQYF.

This chain joins TRBV6-4 and TRBJ2-1; 11 bases match TRBD2. CDR1 is MRHNA and CDR2 is SNTAGT in the germline V gene. V trimming: 5 bases; J trimming: 8 bases; junction bases outside the gene matches: 5. The CDR3 totals 14 residues. CDR3 region: CASSTSGSSHEQFF. For the CDR3, the DNA is TGTGCCAGCAGTACTAGCGGGAGTTCCCATGAGCAGTTCTTC.

The chain couples TRBV30 to TRBJ2-7; the D is unclear. The CDR3 spans 10 residues. The V gene lost 5 bases and the J gene lost 5 bases, with 7 bases spanning the gap. The germline gives CDR1 GTSNPN, CDR2 SVGIG (reference sequence). The CDR3 reads CAWGRNEQYF. CDR3 coding DNA: TGTGCCTGGGGTCGGAACGAGCAGTACTTC.

The chain recombines TRBV11-2 with TRBJ2-7; 9 bases match TRBD1. The trim removed 6 bases at V and 2 bases at J, leaving 2 bases unmatched. This CDR3 has 13 residues. Germline values: CDR1 SGHAT, CDR2 FQNNGV. The CDR3 DNA sequence: TGTGCCAGCAGGGGGGACAGGGCCTACGAGCAGTACTTC. It codes for CASRGDRAYEQYF.

J is TRBJ2-6 and V is TRBV5-1; perhaps TRBD2 as D (6 bases). The CDR3 sequence is 17 residues long. Germline V CDR1 and CDR2: SGHRS, YFSETQ. V was trimmed by 2 bases and J by 0 bases, leaving 12 bases between them. CDR3 DNA: TGCGCCAGCAGCTTCGGGGGAGGTGCCTCTGGGGCCAACGTCCTGACTTTC. It is translated as CASSFGGGASGANVLTF.

J is TRBJ1-3 and V is TRBV6-6, with a tentative D call TRBD1 (5 bases). Germline CDR1 and CDR2: MNHNY and SVGAGI (reference sequence). CDR3 length equals 16 residues. V gave up 6 bases and J gave up 1 base, with 16 bases separating them. The CDR3 is CASRPKGITSGNTIYF. CDR3 nucleotide sequence: TGTGCCAGCAGGCCTAAGGGGATAACATCTGGAAACACCATATATTTT.

This chain links TRBV19 with TRBJ1-4; 7 bases match TRBD1. V dropped 5 bases and J dropped 5; count of bases not matched to a gene: 5. Germline V gives CDR1 LNHDA, CDR2 SQIVND (reference sequence). The CDR3 covers 14 residues. The CDR3 is CASSLGQANEKLFF. As DNA, the CDR3 is TGTGCCAGTAGTTTAGGACAGGCGAATGAAAAACTGTTTTTT. The full variable domain, with the rest looked up from reference TRBV19 and TRBJ1-4, is DGGITQSPKYLFRKEGQNVTLSCEQNLNHDAMYWYRQDPGQGLRLIYYSQIVNDFQKGDIAEGYSVSREKKESFPLTVTSAQKNPTAFYLCASSLGQANEKLFFGSGTQLSVL.

The chain has TRBV6-1 and TRBJ1-4, with 10 bases aligning to TRBD1. V dropped 6 bases and J dropped 0; count of bases not matched to a gene: 10. This CDR3 spans 18 amino acids. Looked up from germline, CDR1 is MNHNS and CDR2 is SASEGT. CDR3 coding DNA: TGTGCCAGCAGCGAATGGACAGGGGGTAGGGCAACTAATGAAAAACTGTTTTTT. It encodes CASSEWTGGRATNEKLFF.

The chain recombines TRBV6-5 with TRBJ1-5, with TRBD1 as a possible D gene (5 bases). This CDR3 is 13 amino acids long. Germline lookup yields CDR1 MNHEY and CDR2 SVGAGI. V lost 4 bases to trimming and J lost 6 bases, with 10 bases between them. CDR3 region: CASSSKGVQPQHF. The DNA of the CDR3 is TGTGCCAGCAGTTCTAAAGGGGTTCAGCCCCAGCATTTT.

The chain joins TRBV4-1 to TRBJ2-1, with a tentative D call TRBD2 (5 bases). The CDR3 extends over 14 amino acids. The germline V gene encodes CDR1 MGHRA and CDR2 YSYEKL. V dropped 1 base and J dropped 6 bases, with 10 bases sitting between them. In DNA form, the CDR3 reads TGCGCCAGCAGCCAAGCCGTCCGGGGCAATGAGCAGTTCTTC. Protein: CASSQAVRGNEQFF.

The CDR3 DNA follows: TGCAGCGTTGGTCCCCCTGGTCCGGAGGGGCAGTTCTTC. Encoded protein: CSVGPPGPEGQFF. The chain links TRBV29-1 to TRBJ2-1, with TRBD2 as a possible D gene (6 bases). Trimming cost V 4 bases and J 12 bases, with 19 bases left between them. The CDR3 totals 13 residues. Germline V gene lookup returns CDR1 SQVTM and CDR2 ANQGSEA.

The rearrangement uses TRBV19 and TRBJ1-1; the D gene is possibly TRBD1 (6 bases). The CDR3 runs 14 residues. The germline V and J ends were trimmed by 3 bases and 4 bases, with 12 bases remaining between them. The germline V gene has CDR1 LNHDA and CDR2 SQIVND (reference sequence). CDR3 amino acids: CASSIGTRGTEAFF. CDR3 nucleotide sequence: TGTGCCAGTAGTATCGGGACAAGGGGCACTGAAGCTTTCTTT.

This clone appeared a single time. The chain couples TRBV5-4 to TRBJ1-1; D perhaps matches TRBD1 (5 bases). Germline V gives CDR1 SGHNT, CDR2 YYREEE (reference sequence). There are 17 residues in the CDR3. V dropped 5 bases and J dropped 3 bases, with 23 bases sitting between them. In nucleotides, the CDR3 is TGTGCCAGCAGACTGTGGGGGGGGATGCGTTCGGACACTGAAGCTTTCTTT. This encodes CASRLWGGMRSDTEAFF.